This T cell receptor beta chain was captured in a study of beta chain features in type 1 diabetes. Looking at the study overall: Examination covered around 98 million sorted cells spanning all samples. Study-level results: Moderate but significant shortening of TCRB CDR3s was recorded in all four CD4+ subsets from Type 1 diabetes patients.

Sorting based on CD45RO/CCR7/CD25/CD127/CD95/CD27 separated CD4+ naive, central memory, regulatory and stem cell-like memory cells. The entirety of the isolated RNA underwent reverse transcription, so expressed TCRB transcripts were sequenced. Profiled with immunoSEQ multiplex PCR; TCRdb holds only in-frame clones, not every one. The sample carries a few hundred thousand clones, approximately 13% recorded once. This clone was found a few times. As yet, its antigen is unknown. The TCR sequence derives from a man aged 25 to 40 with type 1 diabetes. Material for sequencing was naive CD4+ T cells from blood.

The CDR3 nucleotides read TGTGCCAGCAGCTTGGACGGACTAGCGGGAGGGCAAGAGACCCAGTACTTC. It yields the protein CASSLDGLAGGQETQYF. The genes are TRBV5-4 and TRBJ2-5; 15 bases agree with TRBD2. The CDR3 is 17 amino acids. Unmatched junction bases numbered 2, after V lost 0 bases and J lost 2 bases. Germline CDR1 is SGHNT and CDR2 is YYREEE (reference sequence). Filled out from reference TRBV5-4 and TRBJ2-5, the complete variable domain reads ETGVTQSPTHLIKTRGQQVTLRCSSQSGHNTVSWYQQALGQGPQFIFQYYREEENGRGNFPPRFSGLQFPNYSSELNVNALELDDSALYLCASSLDGLAGGQETQYFGPGTRLLVL.